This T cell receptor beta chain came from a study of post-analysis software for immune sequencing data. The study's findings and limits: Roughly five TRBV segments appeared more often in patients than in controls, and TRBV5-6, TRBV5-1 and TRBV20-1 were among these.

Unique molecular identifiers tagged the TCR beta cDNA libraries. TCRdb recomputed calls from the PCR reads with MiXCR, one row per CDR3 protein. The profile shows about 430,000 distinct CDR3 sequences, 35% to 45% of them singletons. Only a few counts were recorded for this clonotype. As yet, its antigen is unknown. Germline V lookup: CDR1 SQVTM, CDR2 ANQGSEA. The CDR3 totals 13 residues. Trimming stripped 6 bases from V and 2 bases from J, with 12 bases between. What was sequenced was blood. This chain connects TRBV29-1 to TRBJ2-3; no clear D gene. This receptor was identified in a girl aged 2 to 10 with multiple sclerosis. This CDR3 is CSVSGSDTDTQYF. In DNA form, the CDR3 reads TGCAGCGTGTCCGGGTCCGACACAGATACGCAGTATTTT.